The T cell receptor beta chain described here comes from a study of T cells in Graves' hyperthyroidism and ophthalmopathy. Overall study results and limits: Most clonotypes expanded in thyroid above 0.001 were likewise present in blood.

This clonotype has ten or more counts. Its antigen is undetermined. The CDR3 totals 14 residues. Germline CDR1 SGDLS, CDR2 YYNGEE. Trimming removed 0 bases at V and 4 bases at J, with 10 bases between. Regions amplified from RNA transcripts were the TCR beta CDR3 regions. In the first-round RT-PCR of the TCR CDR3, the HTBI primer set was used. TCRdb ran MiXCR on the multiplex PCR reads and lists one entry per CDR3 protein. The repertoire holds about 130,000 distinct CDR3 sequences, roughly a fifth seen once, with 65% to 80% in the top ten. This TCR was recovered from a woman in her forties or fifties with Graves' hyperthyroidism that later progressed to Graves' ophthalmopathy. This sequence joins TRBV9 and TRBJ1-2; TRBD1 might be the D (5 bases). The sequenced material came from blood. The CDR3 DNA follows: TGTGCCAGCAGCGTAGGGGGGGGGTCCTATGGCTACACCTTC. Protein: CASSVGGGSYGYTF.